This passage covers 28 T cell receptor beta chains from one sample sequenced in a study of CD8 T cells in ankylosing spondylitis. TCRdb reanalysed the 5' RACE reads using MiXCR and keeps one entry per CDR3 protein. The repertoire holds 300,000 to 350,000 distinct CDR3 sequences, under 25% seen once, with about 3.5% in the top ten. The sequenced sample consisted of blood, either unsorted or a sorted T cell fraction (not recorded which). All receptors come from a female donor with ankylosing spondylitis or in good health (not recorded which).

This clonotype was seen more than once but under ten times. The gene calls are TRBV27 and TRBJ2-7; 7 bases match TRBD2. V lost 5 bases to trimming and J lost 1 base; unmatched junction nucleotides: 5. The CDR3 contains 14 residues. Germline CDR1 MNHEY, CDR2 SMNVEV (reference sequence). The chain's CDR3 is CASSQTGGSYEQYF. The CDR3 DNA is TGTGCCAGCAGTCAGACCGGGGGGTCCTACGAGCAGTACTTC.

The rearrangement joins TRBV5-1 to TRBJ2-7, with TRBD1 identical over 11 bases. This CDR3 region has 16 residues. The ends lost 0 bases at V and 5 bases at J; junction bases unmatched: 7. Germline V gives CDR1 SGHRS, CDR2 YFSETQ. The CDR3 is CASSLAFGQGAHEQYF. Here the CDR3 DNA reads TGCGCCAGCAGCTTGGCCTTTGGACAGGGGGCACACGAGCAGTACTTC.

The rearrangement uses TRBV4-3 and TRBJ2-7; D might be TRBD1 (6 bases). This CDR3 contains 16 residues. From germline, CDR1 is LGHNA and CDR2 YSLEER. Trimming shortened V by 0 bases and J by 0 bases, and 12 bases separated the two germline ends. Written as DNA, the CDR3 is TGCGCCAGCAGCCAAGAGCTCAACAGGGACTCCTACGAGCAGTACTTC. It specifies CASSQELNRDSYEQYF.

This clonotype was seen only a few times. In DNA form, the CDR3 reads TGTGCCAGCAGGGGCAGGCTGAGCTCCTATAATTCACCCCTCCACTTT. This sequence encodes CASRGRLSSYNSPLHF. V and J are TRBV27 and TRBJ1-6, with unresolved D. This CDR3 region has 16 residues. Germline-derived CDR1 and CDR2 are MNHEY and SMNVEV (reference sequence). V dropped 6 bases and J dropped 0 bases, with 12 bases sitting between them.

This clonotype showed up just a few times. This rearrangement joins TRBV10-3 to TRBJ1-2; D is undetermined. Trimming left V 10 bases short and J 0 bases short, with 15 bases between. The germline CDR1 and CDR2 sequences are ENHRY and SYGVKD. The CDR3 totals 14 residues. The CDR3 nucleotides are TGTGCCACCTGGACCGGCAGCGCTAACTATGGCTACACCTTC. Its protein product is CATWTGSANYGYTF.

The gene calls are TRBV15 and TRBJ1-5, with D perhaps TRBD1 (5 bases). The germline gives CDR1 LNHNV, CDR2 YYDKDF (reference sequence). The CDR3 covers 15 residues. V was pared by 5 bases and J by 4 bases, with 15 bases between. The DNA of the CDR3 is TGTGCCACCAGCCGCCAGGGACTAGGAAATCAGCCCCAGCATTTT. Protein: CATSRQGLGNQPQHF. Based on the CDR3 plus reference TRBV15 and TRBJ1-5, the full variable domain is DAMVIQNPRYQVTQFGKPVTLSCSQTLNHNVMYWYQQKSSQAPKLLFHYYDKDFNNEADTPDNFQSRRPNTSFCFLDIRSPGLGDTAMYLCATSRQGLGNQPQHFGDGTRLSIL.

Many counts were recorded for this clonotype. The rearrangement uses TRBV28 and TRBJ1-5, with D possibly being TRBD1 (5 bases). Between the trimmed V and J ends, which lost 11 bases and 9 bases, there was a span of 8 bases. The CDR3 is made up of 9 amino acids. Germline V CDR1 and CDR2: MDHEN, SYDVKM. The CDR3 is CAGAGPQHF. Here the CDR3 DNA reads TGTGCCGGGGCGGGGCCCCAGCATTTT.

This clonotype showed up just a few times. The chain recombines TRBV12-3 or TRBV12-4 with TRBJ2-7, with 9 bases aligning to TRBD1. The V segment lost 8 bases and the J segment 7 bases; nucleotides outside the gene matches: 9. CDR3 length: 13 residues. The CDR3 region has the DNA TGTGCCAGCGGGACAGGGCCACGGGGTGAGCAGTACTTC. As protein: CASGTGPRGEQYF.

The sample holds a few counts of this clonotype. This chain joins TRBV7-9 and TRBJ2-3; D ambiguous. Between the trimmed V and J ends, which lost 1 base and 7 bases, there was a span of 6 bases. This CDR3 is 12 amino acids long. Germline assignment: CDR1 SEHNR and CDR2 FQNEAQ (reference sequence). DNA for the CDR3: TGTGCCAGCAGCTTAGGGGGAAATACGCAGTATTTT. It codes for CASSLGGNTQYF.

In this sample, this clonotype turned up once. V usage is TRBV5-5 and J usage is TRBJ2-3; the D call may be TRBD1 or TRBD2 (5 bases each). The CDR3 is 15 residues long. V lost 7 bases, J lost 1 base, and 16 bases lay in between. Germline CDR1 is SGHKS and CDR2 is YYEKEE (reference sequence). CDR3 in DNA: TGTGCCAGCGGCCCGGGACGGCACTGCACAGATACGCAGTATTTT. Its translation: CASGPGRHCTDTQYF.

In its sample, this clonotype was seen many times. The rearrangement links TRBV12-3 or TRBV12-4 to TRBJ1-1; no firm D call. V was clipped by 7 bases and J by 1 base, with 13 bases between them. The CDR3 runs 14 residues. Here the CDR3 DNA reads TGTGCCAGCACCCCTGAATTCTCGAACACTGAAGCTTTCTTT. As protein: CASTPEFSNTEAFF.

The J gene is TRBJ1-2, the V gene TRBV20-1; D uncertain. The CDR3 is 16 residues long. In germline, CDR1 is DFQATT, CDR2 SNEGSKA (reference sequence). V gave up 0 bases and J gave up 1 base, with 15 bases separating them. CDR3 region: CSARDQVAGLNYGYTF. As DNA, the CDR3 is TGCAGTGCTAGAGATCAGGTGGCAGGCCTTAACTATGGCTACACCTTC.

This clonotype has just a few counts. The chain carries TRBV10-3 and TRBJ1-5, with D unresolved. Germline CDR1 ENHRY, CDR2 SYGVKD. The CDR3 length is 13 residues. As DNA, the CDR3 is TGTGCTACCCGTGACCCCAGCCTGGGGCCCCAGCATTTT. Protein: CATRDPSLGPQHF.

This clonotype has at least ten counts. CDR3 in amino acids: CSARDSPETQYF. In DNA, the CDR3 is TGCAGTGCTAGAGATTCCCCAGAGACCCAGTACTTC. This chain joins TRBV20-1 and TRBJ2-5, with D unresolved. Germline CDR1 and CDR2: DFQATT and SNEGSKA (reference sequence). The V gene lost 0 bases and the J gene lost 4 bases, with 6 bases spanning the gap. The CDR3 has 12 residues.

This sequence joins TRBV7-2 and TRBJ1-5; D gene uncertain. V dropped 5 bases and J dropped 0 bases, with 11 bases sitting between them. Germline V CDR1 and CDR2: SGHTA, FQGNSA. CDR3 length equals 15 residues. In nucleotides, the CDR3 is TGTGCCAGCAGCCCAGGCGTGTATAGCAATCAGCCCCAGCATTTT. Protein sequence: CASSPGVYSNQPQHF.

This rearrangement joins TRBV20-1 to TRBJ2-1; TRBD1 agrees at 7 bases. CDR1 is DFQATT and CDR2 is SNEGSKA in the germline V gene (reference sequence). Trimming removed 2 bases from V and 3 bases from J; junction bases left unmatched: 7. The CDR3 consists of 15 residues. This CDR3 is CSARQGEISYNEQFF. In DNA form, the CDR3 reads TGCAGTGCTAGACAGGGGGAAATAAGCTACAATGAGCAGTTCTTC.

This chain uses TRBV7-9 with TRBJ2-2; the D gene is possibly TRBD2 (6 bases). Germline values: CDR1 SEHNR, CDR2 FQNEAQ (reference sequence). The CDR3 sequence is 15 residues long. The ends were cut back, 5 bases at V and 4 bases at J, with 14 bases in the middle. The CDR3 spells CASSLGGGVTGELFF. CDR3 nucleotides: TGTGCCAGCAGCCTCGGAGGAGGGGTCACCGGGGAGCTGTTTTTT.

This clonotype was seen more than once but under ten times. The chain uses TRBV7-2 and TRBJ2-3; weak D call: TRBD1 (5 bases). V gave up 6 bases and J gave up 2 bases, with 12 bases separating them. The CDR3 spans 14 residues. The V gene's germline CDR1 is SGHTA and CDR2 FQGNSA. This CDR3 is CASRAGLDTDTQYF. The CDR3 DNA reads TGTGCCAGCAGAGCAGGGCTAGACACAGATACGCAGTATTTT.

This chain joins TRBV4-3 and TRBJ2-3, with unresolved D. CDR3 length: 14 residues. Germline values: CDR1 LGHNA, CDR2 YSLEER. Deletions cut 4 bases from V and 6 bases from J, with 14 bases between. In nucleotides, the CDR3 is TGCGCCAGCAGCCCCTACGTGAGGTCTGATACGCAGTATTTT. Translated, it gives CASSPYVRSDTQYF.

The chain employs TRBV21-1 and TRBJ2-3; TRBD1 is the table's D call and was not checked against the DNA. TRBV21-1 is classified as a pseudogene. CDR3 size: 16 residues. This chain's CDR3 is CASSKVATGRTDTQYF. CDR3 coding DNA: TGTGCCAGCAGCAAAGTGGCAACAGGGCGCACAGATACGCAGTATTTT.

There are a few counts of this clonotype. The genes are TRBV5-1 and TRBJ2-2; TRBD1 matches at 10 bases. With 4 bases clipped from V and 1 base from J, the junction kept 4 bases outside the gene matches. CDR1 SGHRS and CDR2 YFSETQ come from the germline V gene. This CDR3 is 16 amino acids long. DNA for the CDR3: TGCGCCAGCAGCGGAAGGACAGGGGGGAACACCGGGGAGCTGTTTTTT. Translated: CASSGRTGGNTGELFF.

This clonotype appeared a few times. CDR3 loop: CATSRQVSYGYTF. The CDR3, as DNA: TGTGCCACCAGCAGACAGGTTTCCTATGGCTACACCTTC. The chain couples TRBV15 to TRBJ1-2; D not resolved. Trimming pared 2 bases from V and 4 bases from J, leaving 8 bases between. This CDR3 spans 13 amino acids. The V gene's germline CDR1 is LNHNV and CDR2 YYDKDF (reference sequence).

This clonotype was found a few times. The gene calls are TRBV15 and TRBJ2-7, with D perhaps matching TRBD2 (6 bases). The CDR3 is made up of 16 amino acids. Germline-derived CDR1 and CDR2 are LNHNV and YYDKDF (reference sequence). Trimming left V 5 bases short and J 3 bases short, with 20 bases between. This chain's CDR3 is CATSQRLVVTNYEQYF. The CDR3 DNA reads TGTGCCACCAGCCAACGACTAGTGGTTACTAACTACGAGCAGTACTTC.

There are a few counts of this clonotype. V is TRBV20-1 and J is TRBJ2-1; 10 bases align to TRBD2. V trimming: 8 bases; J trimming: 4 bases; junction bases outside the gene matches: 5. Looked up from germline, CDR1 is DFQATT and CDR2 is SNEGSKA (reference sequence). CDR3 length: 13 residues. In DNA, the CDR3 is TGCAGTCCCGCTAGCGGGAGTTACAATGAGCAGTTCTTC. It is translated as CSPASGSYNEQFF.

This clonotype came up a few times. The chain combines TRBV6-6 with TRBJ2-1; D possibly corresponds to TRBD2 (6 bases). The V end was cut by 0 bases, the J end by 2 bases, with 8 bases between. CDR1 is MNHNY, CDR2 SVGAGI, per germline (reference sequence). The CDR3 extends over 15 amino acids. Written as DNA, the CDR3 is TGTGCCAGCAGTTACTCGGGGGGAACCTACAATGAGCAGTTCTTC. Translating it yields CASSYSGGTYNEQFF.

For the CDR3, the DNA is TGTGCCAGCAGCCCCTTTGGCAGGGGTGGCTCCTACGAGCAGTACTTC. Its translation: CASSPFGRGGSYEQYF. V gene TRBV3-1 combines with J gene TRBJ2-7, with D perhaps TRBD1 (6 bases). The CDR3 sequence is 16 residues long. The germline gives CDR1 LGHDT, CDR2 YNNKEL (reference sequence). V dropped 4 bases and J dropped 0 bases, with 16 bases sitting between them.

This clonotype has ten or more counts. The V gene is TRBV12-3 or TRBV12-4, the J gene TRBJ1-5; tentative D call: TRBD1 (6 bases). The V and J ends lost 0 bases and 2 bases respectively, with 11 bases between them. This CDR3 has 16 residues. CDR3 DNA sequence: TGTGCCAGCAGTTTAGCTCAGCCAGGGGGCAATCAGCCCCAGCATTTT. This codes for CASSLAQPGGNQPQHF.

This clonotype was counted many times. The CDR3 DNA reads TGTGCCAGCAGTTTCGTGGCCGGGGAAGCTTTCTTT. Amino acids: CASSFVAGEAFF. This chain joins TRBV12-3 or TRBV12-4 and TRBJ1-1; D uncertain. Trimming cost V 3 bases and J 8 bases, with 10 bases left between them. CDR3 length equals 12 residues.